This TCR beta chain is drawn from a study of blood T cell repertoires in COVID-19. About the study: Samples representing acute and convalescent COVID-19 were sourced from the United States, Italy and Spain.

The method was immunoSEQ multiplex PCR; TCRdb's version includes in-frame clones alone and lacks a portion of them. Of under 200,000 clones listed, 83% are singletons. Germline CDR1 reads MDHEN; CDR2 reads SYDVKM. This CDR3 is 16 amino acids long. V dropped 8 bases and J dropped 2 bases, with 21 bases sitting between them. The V call is TRBV28, the J call TRBJ1-2, with unresolved D. Sequenced sample: peripheral blood. This TCR was recovered from a woman aged 40 to 55 with acute or convalescent COVID-19. The CDR3 protein is CASGLDAGVLNYGYTF. As DNA, the CDR3 is TGTGCCAGCGGCCTCGACGCAGGCGTTTTGAACTATGGCTACACCTTC.